Below are 27 T cell receptor beta chains sequenced from a single sample in a study of CD8+CD57+ T cells in acquired aplastic anemia. Genomic DNA served as template for TCR beta VDJ and CDR3 profiling. In TCRdb, the reads were re-called with MiXCR into one record per CDR3 protein. Counted here are under 200,000 distinct CDR3 sequences, more than 40% occurring once; the ten biggest clones make up over 25%. Patients picked for sequencing had shown CD8+CD57+ cell expansion detected by flow cytometry. Sample: sorted CD4+, CD8+, or CD8+CD57+ T cells (not recorded which) from PBMCs. These receptors were taken from a human donor with aplastic anemia.

This chain connects TRBV29-1 to TRBJ1-2; a weak D match, TRBD1 (6 bases). Trimming shortened V by 5 bases and J by 14 bases, and 21 bases separated the two germline ends. This CDR3 contains 12 residues. The germline gives CDR1 SQVTM, CDR2 ANQGSEA. The CDR3 DNA follows: TGCAGCGTTACGACCGGGACAACCATGGAGACCTTC. The encoded protein is CSVTTGTTMETF.

This chain uses TRBV25-1 with TRBJ1-2; D not certain. CDR1 MGHDK and CDR2 SYGVNS come from the germline V gene. This CDR3 comprises 14 residues. V lost 5 bases and J 0 bases, leaving 10 bases between the germline ends. This CDR3 reads CASSLSGPNYGYTF. DNA of the CDR3: TGTGCCAGCAGTTTGTCAGGCCCTAACTATGGCTACACCTTC.

The chain is built from TRBV19 and TRBJ1-6, with TRBD1 matching 9 bases. Germline V gives CDR1 LNHDA, CDR2 SQIVND (reference sequence). Unmatched junction bases numbered 8, after V lost 5 bases and J lost 9 bases. CDR3 length: 15 residues. This CDR3 is CASSPWTGARSPLHF. DNA for the CDR3: TGTGCCAGTAGTCCCTGGACAGGGGCGCGTTCACCCCTCCACTTT.

This clonotype occurred many times. The chain combines TRBV9 with TRBJ2-7, with D unresolved. The CDR3 runs 15 residues. Looked up from germline, CDR1 is SGDLS and CDR2 is YYNGEE. The V and J ends lost 2 bases and 3 bases respectively, with 15 bases between them. CDR3 sequence: CASSVFPVDFYEQYF. CDR3 DNA: TGTGCCAGCAGCGTTTTCCCAGTTGACTTCTACGAGCAGTACTTC.

This clonotype showed up just once. V is TRBV5-1 and J is TRBJ2-1; 8 nucleotides line up with TRBD2. This CDR3 contains 15 residues. V shed 4 bases, J shed 0 bases, and the junction held 3 bases outside the gene matches. Germline V gives CDR1 SGHRS, CDR2 YFSETQ. The CDR3 DNA follows: TGCGCCAGCAGCGACGGGACTAGCTCCTACAATGAGCAGTTCTTC. Translation: CASSDGTSSYNEQFF.

With regard to this clonotype: A much larger clone is a single base away; this may be a read error. The rearrangement joins TRBV11-2 to TRBJ2-1, with a possible D match to TRBD2 (6 bases). Germline V gene sequence: CDR1 SGHAT, CDR2 FQNNGV. This CDR3 has 16 amino acids. The CDR3 region has the DNA TGTGCCCGCAGCTTAGATCACCGGGAGTCCTACAATGAGCAGTTCTTC. It yields the protein CARSLDHRESYNEQFF. Looking up the rest from reference TRBV11-2 and TRBJ2-1 gives the full variable domain: EAGVAQSPRYKIIEKRQSVAFWCNPISGHATLYWYQQILGQGPKLLIQFQNNGVVDDSQLPKDRFSAERLKGVDSTLKIQPAKLEDSAVYLCARSLDHRESYNEQFFGPGTRLTVL.

The chain has TRBV10-3 and TRBJ2-7, with a weak D call TRBD1 (5 bases). Looked up from germline, CDR1 is ENHRY and CDR2 is SYGVKD. Trimming left V 0 bases short and J 3 bases short, with 12 bases between. The length of the CDR3 is 15 residues. The CDR3 here is CAISESQEQLYEQYF. The CDR3 bases are TGTGCCATCAGTGAGTCACAGGAGCAGCTCTACGAGCAGTACTTC.

This clonotype was seen just once. The gene calls are TRBV3-1 and TRBJ2-2; the D gene is possibly TRBD1 (6 bases). The V end lost 3 bases, the J end lost 5 bases, and 10 bases lay between the germline ends. The CDR3 contains 14 residues. CDR1 LGHDT and CDR2 YNNKEL come from the germline V gene (reference sequence). CDR3 DNA sequence: TGTGCCAGCAGCCAGCGTACAGGGACCGGGGAGCTGTTTTTT. It translates to CASSQRTGTGELFF.

The rearrangement uses TRBV2 and TRBJ2-1; TRBD1 matches at 8 bases. Germline CDR1 and CDR2: SNHLY and FYNNEI. This CDR3 is built from 13 residues. The V gene end was trimmed by 7 bases and the J gene end by 8 bases; junction bases not matched to a gene: 7. CDR3 in amino acids: CASKEAGGDEQFF. CDR3 in DNA: TGTGCCAGCAAAGAAGCAGGGGGCGATGAGCAGTTCTTC.

This clonotype was detected ten times or more. This rearrangement joins TRBV6-1 to TRBJ2-7, with unresolved D. Trimming removed 0 bases from V and 0 bases from J, with 9 bases in between. Germline-derived CDR1 and CDR2 are MNHNS and SASEGT. This CDR3 is 15 amino acids long. The CDR3 DNA follows: TGTGCCAGCAGTGAAGCTGGAAGTATCTCCTACGAGCAGTACTTC. It is translated as CASSEAGSISYEQYF.

As to this clonotype: The junction shows a germline mismatch at one end, possibly a read error. The chain uses TRBV24-1 and TRBJ2-1; a weak D match, TRBD2 (5 bases). The CDR3 spans 14 residues. Germline V CDR1 and CDR2: KGHDR, SFDVKD. The CDR3 spells CATGEGAPYNEQFF. CDR3 nucleotide sequence: TGTGCCACCGGTGAGGGCGCCCCCTACAATGAGCAGTTCTTC.

This clonotype was found many times. The chain employs TRBV4-3 and TRBJ2-7; 13 bases are shared with TRBD2. Losses at the gene ends were 4 bases for V and 4 bases for J; bases not matched to a gene: 4. There are 15 residues in the CDR3. Germline loops: CDR1 LGHNA, CDR2 YSLEER. For the CDR3, the DNA is TGCGCCAGCAGCCCCGGACTAGCGGGAGTATACGAGCAGTACTTC. Protein: CASSPGLAGVYEQYF.

This clonotype was counted ten times or more. J is TRBJ2-1 and V is TRBV24-1, with TRBD2 identical over 9 bases. J lost 8 bases, V lost 8 bases, and 15 bases had no gene match. From germline, CDR1 is KGHDR and CDR2 SFDVKD. The CDR3 loop spans 16 amino acids. CDR3 protein: CATTGRTSESLHEQFF. The CDR3 DNA reads as TGTGCCACCACCGGGAGGACTAGCGAGTCCCTCCATGAGCAGTTCTTC.

This clonotype turned up a few times. The chain has TRBV6-1 and TRBJ2-5; TRBD2 aligns across 10 bases. In germline, CDR1 is MNHNS, CDR2 SASEGT. V shed 4 bases, J shed 5 bases, and the junction held 4 bases outside the gene matches. CDR3 length: 14 residues. CDR3 nucleotides: TGTGCCAGCAGTGGAGCGGGAGGGCATGAGACCCAGTACTTC. This gives the protein CASSGAGGHETQYF.

In this sample, this clonotype turned up many times. The chain carries TRBV6-2 or TRBV6-3 and TRBJ2-7; D is possibly TRBD1 (6 bases). The germline V gene has CDR1 MNHEY and CDR2 SVGEGT. The CDR3 spans 15 residues. Deletions cut 3 bases from V and 2 bases from J, with 14 bases between. The CDR3 loop is CASSYLGRGTYEQYF. CDR3 bases: TGTGCCAGCAGTTATCTTGGTAGGGGGACCTACGAGCAGTACTTC.

This clonotype appeared a few times. The rearrangement links TRBV5-6 to TRBJ1-3; weak D call: TRBD1 (6 bases). This CDR3 is 16 amino acids long. The germline V gene encodes CDR1 SGHDT and CDR2 YYEEEE. Trimming shortened V by 2 bases and J by 4 bases, and 16 bases separated the two germline ends. The CDR3 nucleotides are TGTGCCAGCAGCTTTATGACAGGTTCGGCAGGAAACACCATATATTTT. It translates to CASSFMTGSAGNTIYF.

This chain joins TRBV4-2 and TRBJ1-6; D is ambiguous. Germline assignment: CDR1 LGHNA and CDR2 YNFKEQ. CDR3 length: 12 residues. V shed 0 bases and J shed 13 bases, with 7 bases lying between them. The CDR3, as DNA: TGTGCCAGCAGCCAAGAGAGATTGCCCCTCCACTTT. It translates to CASSQERLPLHF.

This clonotype was recorded at least ten times. The chain employs TRBV2 and TRBJ2-7, with 9 bases aligning to TRBD1. The CDR3 has 15 residues. Per the germline V gene, CDR1 is SNHLY and CDR2 is FYNNEI. With V trimmed by 6 bases and J by 2 bases, 8 bases remained unmatched. The CDR3 loop reads CASRKGTGNPYEQYF. The DNA of the CDR3 is TGTGCCAGCAGAAAGGGGACAGGGAACCCCTACGAGCAGTACTTC. The variable domain in full, completed from reference TRBV2 and TRBJ2-7, reads EPEVTQTPSHQVTQMGQEVILRCVPISNHLYFYWYRQILGQKVEFLVSFYNNEISEKSEIFDDQFSVERPDGSNFTLKIRSTKLEDSAMYFCASRKGTGNPYEQYFGPGTRLTVT.

The chain combines TRBV20-1 with TRBJ2-7, with 12 bases matching TRBD2. Trimming cost V 6 bases and J 5 bases; bases outside gene matches: 5. The CDR3 covers 13 residues. The germline gives CDR1 DFQATT, CDR2 SNEGSKA (reference sequence). The CDR3 loop is CSAPGLAGNEQYF. The CDR3 coding sequence is TGCAGTGCCCCGGGACTAGCGGGCAACGAGCAGTACTTC.

The genes are TRBV2 and TRBJ2-1; 13 bases fit TRBD2. Germline V lookup: CDR1 SNHLY, CDR2 FYNNEI. J lost 9 bases, V lost 5 bases, and 7 bases had no gene match. This CDR3 comprises 15 residues. CDR3 DNA: TGTGCCAGCAGTCAACTAGCGGGGGGGCCTGGTGAGCAGTTCTTC. Protein product: CASSQLAGGPGEQFF.

This clonotype was detected ten times or more. V is TRBV6-5 and J is TRBJ2-7, with D tentatively TRBD1 (5 bases). The CDR3 spans 16 residues. Germline values: CDR1 MNHEY, CDR2 SVGAGI. V was cut by 0 bases and J by 2 bases, with 14 bases left in between. The CDR3, as DNA: TGTGCCAGCAGTTACTCAAGACAGCTGCCAACCTACGAGCAGTACTTC. It encodes CASSYSRQLPTYEQYF.

The chain employs TRBV29-1 and TRBJ2-7; 8 positions agree with TRBD2. Trimming took 5 bases from V and 6 from J; bases not matched to a gene: 9. CDR3 length: 13 residues. Germline V CDR1 and CDR2: SQVTM, ANQGSEA. This chain's CDR3 is CSVLPGAGGEQYF. CDR3 nucleotides: TGCAGCGTTCTCCCGGGGGCGGGAGGCGAGCAGTACTTC.

In this sample, this clonotype turned up many times. The rearrangement joins TRBV16 to TRBJ2-6; D is unresolved. V was trimmed by 4 bases and J by 3 bases, leaving 16 bases between them. This CDR3 region has 17 residues. Germline CDR1 KGHSY, CDR2 FQNENV. The DNA of the CDR3 is TGTGCCAGCAGCCTCCACCCCCCAGGTGGTGGGGCCAACGTCCTGACTTTC. Translating gives CASSLHPPGGGANVLTF.

The genes are TRBV30 and TRBJ2-5; 12 bases match TRBD2. This CDR3 spans 14 amino acids. The germline V gene has CDR1 GTSNPN and CDR2 SVGIG (reference sequence). Trimming removed 2 bases from V and 5 bases from J; junction bases left unmatched: 3. The DNA of the CDR3 is TGTGCCTGGAGTCTTGGGACTAGCGGGGAGACCCAGTACTTC. This translates into CAWSLGTSGETQYF.

The V call is TRBV14, the J call TRBJ1-2; D is uncertain. This CDR3 is built from 13 residues. V lost 4 bases, J lost 8 bases, and 14 bases lay in between. Germline V lookup: CDR1 SGHDN, CDR2 FVKESK. Written as DNA, the CDR3 is TGTGCCAGCAGCCGTTCTAGCTTTGACGGCTACACCTTC. Translating gives CASSRSSFDGYTF.

This clonotype has a single count. The genes are TRBV29-1 and TRBJ1-1, with D unresolved. The CDR3 is 14 residues long. Trimming removed 6 bases from V and 1 base from J, with 15 bases in between. CDR1 and CDR2 (germline): SQVTM, ANQGSEA. The CDR3 region is CSVTRSDPNTEAFF. CDR3 DNA: TGCAGCGTGACAAGGTCTGACCCGAACACTGAAGCTTTCTTT.

The gene calls are TRBV15 and TRBJ1-1, with D unresolved. This CDR3 has 15 amino acids. V was clipped by 2 bases and J by 1 base, with 11 bases between them. CDR1 LNHNV and CDR2 YYDKDF come from the germline V gene (reference sequence). The CDR3 DNA sequence: TGTGCCACCAGCAGACCAATGGGAGGGAACACTGAAGCTTTCTTT. It yields the protein CATSRPMGGNTEAFF.